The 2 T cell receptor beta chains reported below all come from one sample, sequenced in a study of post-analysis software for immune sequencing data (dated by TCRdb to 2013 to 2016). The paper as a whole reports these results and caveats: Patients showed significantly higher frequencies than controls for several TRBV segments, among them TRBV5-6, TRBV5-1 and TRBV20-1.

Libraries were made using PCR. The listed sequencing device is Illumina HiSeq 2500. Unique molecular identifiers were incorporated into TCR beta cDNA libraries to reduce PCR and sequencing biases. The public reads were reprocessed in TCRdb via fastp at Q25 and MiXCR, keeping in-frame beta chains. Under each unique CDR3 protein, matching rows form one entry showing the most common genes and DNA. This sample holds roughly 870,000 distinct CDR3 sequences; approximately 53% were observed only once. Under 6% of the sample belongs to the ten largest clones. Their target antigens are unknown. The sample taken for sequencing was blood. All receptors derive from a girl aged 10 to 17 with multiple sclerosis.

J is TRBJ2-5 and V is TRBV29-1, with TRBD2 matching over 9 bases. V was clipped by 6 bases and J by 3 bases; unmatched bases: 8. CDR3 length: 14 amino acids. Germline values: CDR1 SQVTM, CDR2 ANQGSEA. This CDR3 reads CSVEKREAEETQYF. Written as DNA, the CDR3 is TGCAGCGTAGAAAAGCGGGAGGCCGAAGAGACCCAGTACTTC.

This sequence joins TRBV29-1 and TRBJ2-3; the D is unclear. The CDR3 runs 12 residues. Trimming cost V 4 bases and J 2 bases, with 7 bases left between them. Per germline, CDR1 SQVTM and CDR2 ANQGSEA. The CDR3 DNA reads TGCAGCGTTGGGGATTTCACAGATACGCAGTATTTT. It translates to CSVGDFTDTQYF.